Listed below are T cell receptor beta chains from one sample, sequenced in a study of OX40 agonist ivuxolimab in advanced cancers. Method: immunoSEQ multiplex PCR; TCRdb's copy keeps in-frame clones and lacks some. This table holds 15,000 to 20,000 clones, around 87% found once. Sample: CD4+ or CD8+ T cells sorted from blood, taken in a trial of the OX40 agonist ivuxolimab. The receptors derive from an adult with an advanced solid tumor such as melanoma, head and neck, liver or kidney cancer. CDR3s include the opening cysteine and the closing phenylalanine or tryptophan. Each record gives: clone size, V gene, J gene, D gene, CDR3 DNA, CDR3 protein. A D gene is named only where the DNA matches it firmly. Clone size is stated in some rows and not others, as once, few, many or a class when expanded.

-	TRBV10-3	TRBJ2-1	-	TGTGCCATCAGTGAGTGGGACGGGCACAATGAGCAGTTCTTC	CAISEWDGHNEQFF
few	TRBV28	TRBJ1-5	TRBD1	TGTGCCAGCAGTACCTCGGACAGGGGGAGCAATCAGCCCCAGCATTTT	CASSTSDRGSNQPQHF
-	TRBV6-4	TRBJ1-2	TRBD1	TGTGCCAGCAGCGAACGGGACAGCTCCTATGGCTACACCTTC	CASSERDSSYGYTF
-	TRBV9	TRBJ2-3	-	TGTGCCAGCAGTGCAAGCACAGATACGCAGTATTTT	CASSASTDTQYF
-	TRBV2	TRBJ1-6	TRBD1	TGTGCCAGCGGACAGGGGGTTAATTCACCCCTCCACTTT	CASGQGVNSPLHF
-	TRBV27	TRBJ2-7	TRBD1	TGTGCCAGCAAAGTGGGGACAGGGGGCTACGAGCAGTACTTC	CASKVGTGGYEQYF
-	TRBV11-3	TRBJ2-1	TRBD2	TGTGCCAGCAGCATGACGGGACTAGCGGGAGAATCCAATGAGCAGTTCTTC	CASSMTGLAGESNEQFF
-	TRBV5-6	TRBJ1-2	-	TGTGCCAGCAGCTTAGAGACAGATAACTATGGCTACACCTTC	CASSLETDNYGYTF
-	TRBV6-6	TRBJ2-2	-	TGTGCCAGCAGTTACCTGTGGGATACCGGGGAGCTGTTTTTT	CASSYLWDTGELFF
-	TRBV2	TRBJ2-7	TRBD1	TGTGCCAGCAGCCGGGACAGCTCCTACGAGCAGTACTTC	CASSRDSSYEQYF
once	TRBV27	TRBJ2-5	TRBD2	TGTGCCAGCAGTTTACTCTCTGCTAGCGGATTCCAAGAGACCCAGTACTTC	CASSLLSASGFQETQYF
-	TRBV4-1	TRBJ1-2	-	TGCGCCAGCAGCCAAGATCGCTCCCAGGGAGGGGGAAGGTATGGCTACACCTTC	CASSQDRSQGGGRYGYTF